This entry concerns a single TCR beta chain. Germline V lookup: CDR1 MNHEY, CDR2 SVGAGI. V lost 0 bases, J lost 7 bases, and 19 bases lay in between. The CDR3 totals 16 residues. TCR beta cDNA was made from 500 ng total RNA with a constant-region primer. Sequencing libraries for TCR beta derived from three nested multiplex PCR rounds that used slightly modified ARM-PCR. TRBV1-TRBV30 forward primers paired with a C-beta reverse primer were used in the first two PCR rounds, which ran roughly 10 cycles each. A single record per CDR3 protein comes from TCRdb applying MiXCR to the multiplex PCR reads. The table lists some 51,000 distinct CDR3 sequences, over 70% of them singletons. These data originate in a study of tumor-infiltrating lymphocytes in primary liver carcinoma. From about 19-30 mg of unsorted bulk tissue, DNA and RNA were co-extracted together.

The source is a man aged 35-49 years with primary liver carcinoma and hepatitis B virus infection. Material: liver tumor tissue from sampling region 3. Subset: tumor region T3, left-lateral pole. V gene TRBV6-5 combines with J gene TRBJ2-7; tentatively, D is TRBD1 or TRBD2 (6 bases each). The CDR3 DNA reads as TGTGCCAGCAGTTACTCTAGGGGGGTTCTGGCCCATGAGCAGTACTTC. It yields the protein CASSYSRGVLAHEQYF.